This T cell receptor beta chain came from a study of blood T cells in healthy people across ages. Through a sample-barcoded 5' primer and a J-beta primer mix, a second PCR was run for about 7 to 12 cycles. TCRdb itself ran the 5' RACE reads through MiXCR, one entry per CDR3 protein. Of fewer than 900,000 distinct CDR3 sequences in the sample, around 46% were seen once. Worth noting for this clonotype: Its cognate antigen is unknown.

Whole-study findings and limits: Naive CD4+ cells and diversity were both higher in long-lived donors than in aged donors.

CDR3 size: 13 residues. Germline lookup yields CDR1 MGHDK and CDR2 SYGVNS. Trimming cost V 2 bases and J 4 bases, with 8 bases left between them. Researchers collected 7.5 to 10 milliliters of peripheral blood from every single donor. The sample consisted of blood. The rearrangement links TRBV25-1 to TRBJ1-2; TRBD1 might be the D (6 bases). This clonotype originated in a woman in her sixties in good health. CDR3 sequence reads: CASSEGQLYGYTF. CDR3 DNA: TGTGCCAGCAGTGAAGGACAGCTCTATGGCTACACCTTC.